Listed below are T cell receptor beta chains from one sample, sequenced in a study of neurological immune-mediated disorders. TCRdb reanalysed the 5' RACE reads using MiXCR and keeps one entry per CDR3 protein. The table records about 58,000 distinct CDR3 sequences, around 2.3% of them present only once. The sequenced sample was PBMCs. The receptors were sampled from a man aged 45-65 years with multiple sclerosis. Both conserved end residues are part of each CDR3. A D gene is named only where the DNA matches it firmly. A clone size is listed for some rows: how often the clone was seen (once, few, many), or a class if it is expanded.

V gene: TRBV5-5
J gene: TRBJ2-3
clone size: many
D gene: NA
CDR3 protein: CASSLTGFLTDTQYF
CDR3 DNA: TGTGCCAGCAGCTTAACAGGGTTCCTCACAGATACGCAGTATTTT

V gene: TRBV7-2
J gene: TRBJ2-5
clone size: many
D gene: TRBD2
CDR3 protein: CASSLKRGGVETQYF
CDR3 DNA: TGTGCCAGCAGCTTAAAGCGGGGCGGGGTTGAGACCCAGTACTTC

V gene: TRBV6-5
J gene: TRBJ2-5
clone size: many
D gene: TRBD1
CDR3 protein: CASTTPGGRETQYF
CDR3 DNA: TGTGCCAGCACGACACCAGGGGGACGGGAGACCCAGTACTTC

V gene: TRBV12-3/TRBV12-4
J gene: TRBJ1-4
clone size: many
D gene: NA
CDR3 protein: CASNVGRINEKLFF
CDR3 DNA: TGTGCCAGCAACGTGGGACGGATAAATGAAAAACTGTTTTTT

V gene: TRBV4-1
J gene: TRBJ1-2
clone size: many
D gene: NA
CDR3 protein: CASSQDKGGYTF
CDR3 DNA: TGCGCCAGCAGCCAAGATAAGGGAGGCTACACCTTC

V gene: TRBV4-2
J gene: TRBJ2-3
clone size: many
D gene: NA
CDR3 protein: CASSPTQGSDTQYF
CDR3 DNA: TGTGCCAGCAGCCCGACCCAGGGATCAGATACGCAGTATTTT

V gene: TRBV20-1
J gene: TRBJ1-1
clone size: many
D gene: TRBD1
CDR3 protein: CSARRGGSEAFF
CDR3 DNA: TGCAGTGCTAGGAGAGGGGGCTCTGAAGCTTTCTTT

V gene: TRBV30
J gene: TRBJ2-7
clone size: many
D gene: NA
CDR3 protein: CAQGGPEQYF
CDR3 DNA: TGTGCCCAGGGGGGACCAGAGCAGTACTTC

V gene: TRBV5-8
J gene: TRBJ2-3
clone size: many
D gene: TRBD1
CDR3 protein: CASSLTVYRGITDTQYF
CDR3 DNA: TGTGCCAGCAGCTTGACAGTTTACAGGGGGATCACAGATACGCAGTATTTT

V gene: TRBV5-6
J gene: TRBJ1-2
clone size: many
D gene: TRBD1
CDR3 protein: CASSPTDRPMGYTF
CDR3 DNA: TGTGCCAGCAGCCCGACGGACAGGCCAATGGGCTACACCTTC

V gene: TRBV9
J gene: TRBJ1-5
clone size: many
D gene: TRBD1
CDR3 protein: CASSVDGQENQPQHF
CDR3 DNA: TGTGCCAGCAGCGTTGATGGACAGGAGAATCAGCCCCAGCATTTT

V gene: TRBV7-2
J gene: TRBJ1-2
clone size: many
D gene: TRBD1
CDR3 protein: CASSLALGQGYGYTF
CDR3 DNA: TGTGCCAGCAGCTTAGCGCTAGGACAGGGGTATGGCTACACCTTC

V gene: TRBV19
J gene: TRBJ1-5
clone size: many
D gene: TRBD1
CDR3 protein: CASGETGDQPQHF
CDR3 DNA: TGTGCCTCTGGGGAGACAGGGGATCAGCCCCAGCATTTT

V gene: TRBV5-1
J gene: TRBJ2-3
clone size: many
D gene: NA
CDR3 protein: CASSQTGVSTDTQYF
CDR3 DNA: TGCGCCAGCAGCCAAACGGGGGTTTCGACAGATACGCAGTATTTT

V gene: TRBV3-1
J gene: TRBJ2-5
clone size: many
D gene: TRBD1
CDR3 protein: CASSQVGTGKETQYF
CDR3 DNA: TGTGCCAGCAGCCAAGTCGGGACAGGGAAAGAGACCCAGTACTTC

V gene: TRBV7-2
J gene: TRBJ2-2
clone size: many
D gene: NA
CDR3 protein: CASSSSSYVAGELFF
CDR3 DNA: TGTGCCAGCAGCTCATCCTCCTACGTGGCCGGGGAGCTGTTTTTT

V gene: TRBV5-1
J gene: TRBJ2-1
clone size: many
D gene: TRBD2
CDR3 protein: CASSLEVAGGREQFF
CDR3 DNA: TGCGCCAGCAGCTTGGAGGTAGCGGGGGGGCGTGAGCAGTTCTTC

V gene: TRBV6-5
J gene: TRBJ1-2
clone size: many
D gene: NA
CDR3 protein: CASSKGLSNYGYTF
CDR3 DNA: TGTGCCAGCAGCAAGGGACTGTCTAACTATGGCTACACCTTC

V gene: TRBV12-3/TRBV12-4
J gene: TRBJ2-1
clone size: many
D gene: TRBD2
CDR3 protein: CASSLLAGVNNEQFF
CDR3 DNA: TGTGCCAGCAGCCTACTAGCGGGGGTCAACAATGAGCAGTTCTTC

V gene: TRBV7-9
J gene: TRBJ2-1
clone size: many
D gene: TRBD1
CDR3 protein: CASSRAGTAYNEQFF
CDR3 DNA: TGTGCCAGCAGCAGAGCCGGGACAGCCTACAATGAGCAGTTCTTC

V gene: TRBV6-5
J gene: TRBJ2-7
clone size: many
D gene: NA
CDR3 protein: CASSSLGEQYF
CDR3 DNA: TGTGCCAGCAGTAGCCTTGGAGAGCAGTACTTC

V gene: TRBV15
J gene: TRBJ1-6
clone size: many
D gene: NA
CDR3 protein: CATSTTRGGNSPLHF
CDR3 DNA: TGTGCCACCAGCACAACCCGAGGAGGAAATTCACCCCTCCACTTT

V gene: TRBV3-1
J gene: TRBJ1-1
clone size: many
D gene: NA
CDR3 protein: CASSPLTGNTEAFF
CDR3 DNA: TGTGCCAGCAGCCCTCTGACAGGGAACACTGAAGCTTTCTTT

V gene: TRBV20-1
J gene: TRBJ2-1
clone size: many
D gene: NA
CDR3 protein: CSARVLYNEQFF
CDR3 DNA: TGCAGTGCTAGGGTTCTGTACAATGAGCAGTTCTTC

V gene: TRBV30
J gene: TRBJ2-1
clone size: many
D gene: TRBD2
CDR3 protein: CAWSAGWVAGVNEQFF
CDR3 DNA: TGTGCCTGGAGTGCAGGTTGGGTAGCGGGGGTCAATGAGCAGTTCTTC

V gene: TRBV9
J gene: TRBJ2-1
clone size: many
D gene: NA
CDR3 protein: CASSGVGNEQFF
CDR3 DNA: TGTGCCAGCAGCGGGGTGGGTAATGAGCAGTTCTTC

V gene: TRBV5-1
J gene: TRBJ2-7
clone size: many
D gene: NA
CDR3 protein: CASSLAGQLEQYF
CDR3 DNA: TGCGCCAGCAGCTTGGCCGGACAGCTCGAGCAGTACTTC

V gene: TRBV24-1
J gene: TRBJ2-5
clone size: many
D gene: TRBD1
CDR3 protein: CATSDWGTGVGQYF
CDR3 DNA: TGTGCCACCAGTGATTGGGGGACAGGGGTTGGCCAGTACTTC

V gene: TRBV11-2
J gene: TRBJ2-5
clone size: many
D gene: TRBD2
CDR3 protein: CASRRLAGVETQYF
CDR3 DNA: TGTGCCAGCAGAAGACTAGCGGGGGTAGAGACCCAGTACTTC

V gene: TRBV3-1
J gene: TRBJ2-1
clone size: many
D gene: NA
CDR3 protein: CASSQTSWGYNEQFF
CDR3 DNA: TGTGCCAGCAGCCAAACTAGCTGGGGTTACAATGAGCAGTTCTTC

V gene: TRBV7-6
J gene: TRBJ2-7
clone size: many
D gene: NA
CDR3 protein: CASSLAGAGSYEQYF
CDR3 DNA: TGTGCCAGCAGCTTAGCTGGCGCGGGGTCCTACGAGCAGTACTTC

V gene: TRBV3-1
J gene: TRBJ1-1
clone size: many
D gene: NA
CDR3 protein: CASSQEQGIAFF
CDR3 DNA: TGTGCCAGCAGCCAAGAGCAGGGGATAGCTTTCTTT

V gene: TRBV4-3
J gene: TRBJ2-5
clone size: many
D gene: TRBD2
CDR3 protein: CASSPLGLAGGSQETQYF
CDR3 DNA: TGCGCCAGCAGTCCTTTAGGACTAGCGGGGGGTTCACAAGAGACCCAGTACTTC

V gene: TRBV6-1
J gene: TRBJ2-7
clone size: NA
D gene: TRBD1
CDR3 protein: CASSESHFGTGGEQYF
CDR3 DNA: TGTGCCAGCAGTGAATCTCATTTTGGGACAGGGGGCGAGCAGTACTTC

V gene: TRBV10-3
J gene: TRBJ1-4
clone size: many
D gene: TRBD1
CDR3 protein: CAISGGTGATNEKLFF
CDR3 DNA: TGTGCCATCAGTGGGGGGACAGGAGCGACTAATGAAAAACTGTTTTTT

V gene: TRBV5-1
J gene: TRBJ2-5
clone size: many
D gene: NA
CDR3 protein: CASSLAEGSQETQYF
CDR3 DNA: TGCGCCAGCAGCTTGGCCGAGGGGTCCCAAGAGACCCAGTACTTC

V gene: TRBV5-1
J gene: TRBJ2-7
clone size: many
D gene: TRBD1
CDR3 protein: CASSASTGGPYEQYF
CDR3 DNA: TGCGCCAGCAGCGCTTCGACAGGGGGCCCCTACGAGCAGTACTTC

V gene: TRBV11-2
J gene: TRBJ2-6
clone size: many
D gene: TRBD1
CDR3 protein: CASRRPGTGVGANVLTF
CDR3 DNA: TGTGCCAGCAGACGTCCCGGGACAGGGGTCGGGGCCAACGTCCTGACTTTC

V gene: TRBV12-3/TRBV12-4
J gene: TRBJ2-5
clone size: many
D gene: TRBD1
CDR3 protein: CASRLTGGIETQYF
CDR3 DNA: TGTGCCAGCAGACTGACAGGGGGTATCGAGACCCAGTACTTC

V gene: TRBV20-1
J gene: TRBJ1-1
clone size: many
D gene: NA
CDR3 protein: CSASPLVTEAFF
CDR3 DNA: TGCAGTGCTAGCCCGCTGGTGACTGAAGCTTTCTTT

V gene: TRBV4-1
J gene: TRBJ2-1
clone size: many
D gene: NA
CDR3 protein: CATTDYGGRNEQFF
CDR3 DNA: TGCGCCACCACAGACTACGGGGGGCGGAATGAGCAGTTCTTC

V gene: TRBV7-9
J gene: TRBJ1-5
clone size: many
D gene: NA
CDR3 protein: CASTVGNQPQHF
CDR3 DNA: TGTGCCAGCACCGTTGGCAATCAGCCCCAGCATTTT

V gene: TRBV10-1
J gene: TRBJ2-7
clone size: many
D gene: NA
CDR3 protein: CASSENGGEQYF
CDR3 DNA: TGCGCCAGCAGTGAGAATGGGGGCGAGCAGTACTTC

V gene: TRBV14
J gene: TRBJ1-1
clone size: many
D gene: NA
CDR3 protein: CASGAGPNTEAFF
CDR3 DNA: TGTGCCAGTGGAGCAGGTCCGAACACTGAAGCTTTCTTT

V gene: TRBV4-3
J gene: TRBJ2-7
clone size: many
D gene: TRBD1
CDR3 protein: CASSQDWRQGVYEQYF
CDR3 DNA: TGCGCCAGCAGCCAAGATTGGAGACAGGGGGTATACGAGCAGTACTTC

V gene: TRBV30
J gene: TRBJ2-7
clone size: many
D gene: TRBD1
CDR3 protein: CAWTGTGYREQYF
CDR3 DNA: TGTGCCTGGACCGGGACAGGGTATCGCGAGCAGTACTTC

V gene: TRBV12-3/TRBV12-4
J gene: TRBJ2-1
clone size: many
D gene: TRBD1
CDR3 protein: CASSYRQGPYNEQFF
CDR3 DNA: TGTGCCAGCAGTTACCGACAGGGACCCTACAATGAGCAGTTCTTC

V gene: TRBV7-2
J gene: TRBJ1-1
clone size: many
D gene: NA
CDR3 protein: CASSLDRRTEAFF
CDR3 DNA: TGTGCCAGCAGCTTAGACAGACGCACTGAAGCTTTCTTT

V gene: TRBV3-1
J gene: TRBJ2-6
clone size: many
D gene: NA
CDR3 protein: CASSQDWSTGANVLTF
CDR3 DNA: TGTGCCAGCAGCCAAGATTGGTCAACCGGGGCCAACGTCCTGACTTTC

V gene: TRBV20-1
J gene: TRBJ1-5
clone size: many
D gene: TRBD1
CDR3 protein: CSAQQGKDQPQHF
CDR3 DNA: TGCAGTGCTCAACAGGGGAAGGATCAGCCCCAGCATTTT

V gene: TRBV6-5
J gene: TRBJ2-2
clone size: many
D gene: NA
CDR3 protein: CASRLLPRGQGGELFF
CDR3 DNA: TGTGCCAGCAGACTCCTCCCCCGGGGGCAGGGCGGGGAGCTGTTTTTT

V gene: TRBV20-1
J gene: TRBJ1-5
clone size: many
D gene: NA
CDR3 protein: CSARDLYRSNQPQHF
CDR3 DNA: TGCAGTGCTAGAGACCTTTACAGGAGTAATCAGCCCCAGCATTTT

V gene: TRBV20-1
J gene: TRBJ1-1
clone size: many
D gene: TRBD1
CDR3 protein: CSASTGAGTEAFF
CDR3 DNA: TGCAGTGCTTCGACAGGGGCTGGCACTGAAGCTTTCTTT

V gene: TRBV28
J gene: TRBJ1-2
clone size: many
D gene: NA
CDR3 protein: CASRSDYGYTF
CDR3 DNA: TGTGCCAGCAGGTCGGACTATGGCTACACCTTC

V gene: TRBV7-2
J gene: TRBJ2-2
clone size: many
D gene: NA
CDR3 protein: CASSFGAGVGAGELFF
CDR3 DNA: TGTGCCAGCAGCTTTGGCGCAGGGGTAGGGGCCGGGGAGCTGTTTTTT

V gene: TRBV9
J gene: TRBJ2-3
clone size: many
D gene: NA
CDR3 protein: CASSVAGGPTDTQYF
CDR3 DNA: TGTGCCAGCAGCGTAGCCGGGGGGCCTACAGATACGCAGTATTTT

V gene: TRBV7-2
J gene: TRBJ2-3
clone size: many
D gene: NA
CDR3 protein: CASSMHRDPPADTQYF
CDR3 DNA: TGTGCCAGCAGCATGCACAGGGACCCCCCGGCAGATACGCAGTATTTT

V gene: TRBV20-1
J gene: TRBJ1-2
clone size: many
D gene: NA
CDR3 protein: CSARGGGSGYGYTF
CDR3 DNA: TGCAGTGCTAGAGGGGGAGGGTCAGGCTATGGCTACACCTTC

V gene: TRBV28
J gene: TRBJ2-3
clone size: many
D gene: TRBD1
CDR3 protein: CASSRPGQGIDTQYF
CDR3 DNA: TGTGCCAGCAGTCGACCGGGACAGGGGATAGATACGCAGTATTTT

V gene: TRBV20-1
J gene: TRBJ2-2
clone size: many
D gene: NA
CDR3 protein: CSAEQPPGAGELFF
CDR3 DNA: TGCAGTGCTGAACAGCCTCCGGGGGCCGGGGAGCTGTTTTTT